These 21 T cell receptor beta chains were all obtained from the same sample, sequenced in a study of blood T cells in healthy people across ages. The use of a sample-barcoded 5' primer and a J-beta primer mix characterized a second PCR of roughly 6 to 11 cycles. TCRdb re-derived calls from the 5' RACE reads in MiXCR, one entry per CDR3 protein. The data contain 650,000 to 950,000 distinct CDR3 sequences, approximately 44% of them singletons. The sample was blood. Every receptor here comes from a man aged 55 to 70 in good health.

The gene calls are TRBV20-1 and TRBJ1-5; no clear D. Germline CDR1 is DFQATT and CDR2 is SNEGSKA (reference sequence). The CDR3 has 14 amino acids. Trimming removed 0 bases from V and 4 bases from J, with 10 bases in between. CDR3 protein: CSARETTRNQPQHF. The CDR3 bases are TGCAGTGCTAGAGAGACAACTAGAAATCAGCCCCAGCATTTT.

The genes are TRBV6-6 and TRBJ2-1; D is perhaps TRBD1 or TRBD2 (6 bases each). The length of the CDR3 is 16 residues. Germline V CDR1 and CDR2: MNHNY, SVGAGI (reference sequence). Trimming cost V 6 bases and J 2 bases, with 17 bases left between them. The CDR3, as DNA: TGTGCCAGCAGCGACCCCAGGGGAGGTCCCTACAATGAGCAGTTCTTC. Amino acids: CASSDPRGGPYNEQFF.

The chain carries TRBV9 and TRBJ2-7, with D uncertain. CDR1 and CDR2 (germline): SGDLS, YYNGEE. CDR3 size: 15 residues. V was trimmed by 0 bases and J by 2 bases, leaving 12 bases between them. CDR3 protein: CASSVGSLAAYEQYF. The CDR3 DNA follows: TGTGCCAGCAGCGTAGGATCTTTGGCGGCCTACGAGCAGTACTTC. The full variable domain, in which reference TRBV9 and TRBJ2-7 provide the parts outside the CDR3, is DSGVTQTPKHLITATGQRVTLRCSPRSGDLSVYWYQQSLDQGLQFLIQYYNGEERAKGNILERFSAQQFPDLHSELNLSSLELGDSALYFCASSVGSLAAYEQYFGPGTRLTVT.

Only a few counts were recorded for this clonotype. The V gene is TRBV29-1, the J gene TRBJ2-7; 7 bases align to TRBD1. Germline loops: CDR1 SQVTM, CDR2 ANQGSEA. The junction had 9 bases not matched to a gene; V was cut back by 4 bases and J by 0 bases. The CDR3 is 15 amino acids. In DNA form, the CDR3 reads TGCAGCGTTGTGTATGACGGGACAGTCTCCTACGAGCAGTACTTC. It is translated as CSVVYDGTVSYEQYF.

The chain has TRBV4-2 and TRBJ2-3, with 14 bases aligning to TRBD2. The CDR3 loop spans 17 amino acids. The germline gives CDR1 LGHNA, CDR2 YNFKEQ. With V trimmed by 4 bases and J by 5 bases, 8 bases remained unmatched. CDR3 nucleotide sequence: TGTGCCAGCAGCCCCGGGACTAGCGGGGGCCTGAAAGATACGCAGTATTTT. This gives the protein CASSPGTSGGLKDTQYF.

This clonotype has ten or more counts. This chain uses TRBV20-1 with TRBJ2-5, with TRBD1 identical over 8 bases. This CDR3 region has 14 residues. V was pared by 3 bases and J by 6 bases, with 9 bases of the junction left unmatched. Germline assignment: CDR1 DFQATT and CDR2 SNEGSKA (reference sequence). The CDR3 DNA follows: TGCAGTGCTAGCAGGAATCAGGGGGCGAAGACCCAGTACTTC. It is translated as CSASRNQGAKTQYF.

This clonotype was seen more than once but under ten times. The chain joins TRBV7-2 to TRBJ2-1; 12 nucleotides match TRBD1. Germline values: CDR1 SGHTA, CDR2 FQGNSA. The CDR3 runs to 14 residues. The trim removed 5 bases at V and 9 bases at J, leaving 5 bases unmatched. The CDR3 here is CASSRDRGQGEQFF. In nucleotides, the CDR3 is TGTGCCAGCAGCAGGGACAGGGGGCAGGGTGAGCAGTTCTTC.

This clonotype was seen many times. The gene calls are TRBV2 and TRBJ2-7; 9 bases match TRBD1. V shed 5 bases, J shed 4 bases, and the junction held 6 bases outside the gene matches. This CDR3 region has 14 residues. Germline-derived CDR1 and CDR2 are SNHLY and FYNNEI. CDR3 amino acids: CASSPDRGVYEQYF. CDR3 sequence (DNA): TGTGCCAGCAGTCCGGACAGGGGAGTATACGAGCAGTACTTC.

The sample holds a few counts of this clonotype. The chain joins TRBV4-1 to TRBJ2-3; D is ambiguous. V was cut by 0 bases and J by 2 bases, with 9 bases left in between. Looked up from germline, CDR1 is MGHRA and CDR2 is YSYEKL. There are 15 residues in the CDR3. In DNA, the CDR3 is TGCGCCAGCAGCCAAGAAAGGCGGCTCACAGATACGCAGTATTTT. It encodes CASSQERRLTDTQYF.

This chain connects TRBV20-1 to TRBJ2-1, with TRBD2 matching 15 bases. The germline CDR1 and CDR2 sequences are DFQATT and SNEGSKA (reference sequence). The CDR3 length is 13 residues. Trimming removed 5 bases from V and 10 bases from J; junction bases left unmatched: 3. The CDR3 loop reads CSARTSGGAEQFF. CDR3 sequence (DNA): TGCAGTGCTCGGACTAGCGGGGGGGCGGAGCAGTTCTTC.

With respect to this clonotype: An end of the junction differs from the germline gene, which may be a read error. The chain links TRBV5-6 to TRBJ2-4, with D perhaps matching TRBD2 (5 bases). The J call may be faulty, since TRBJ2-7 better matches the DNA end. Germline V gives CDR1 SGHDT, CDR2 YYEEEE. The CDR3 totals 16 residues. CDR3 loop: CVSSLAGSTFSYEQYF. As DNA, the CDR3 is TGTGTCAGCAGCTTGGCGGGTTCCACCTTCTCCTACGAGCAGTACTTC.

This clonotype has only a few counts. The V call is TRBV20-1, the J call TRBJ2-7; D unresolved. The CDR3 consists of 13 residues. Germline CDR1 and CDR2: DFQATT and SNEGSKA (reference sequence). The V and J ends lost 2 bases and 2 bases respectively, with 10 bases between them. CDR3 bases: TGCAGTGCTAGACCGACGGCGGCCTACGAGCAGTACTTC. It codes for CSARPTAAYEQYF.

This clonotype was seen repeatedly, ten times or more. V usage is TRBV6-2 or TRBV6-3 and J usage is TRBJ2-1, with a tentative D call TRBD2 (6 bases). The V end was cut by 8 bases, the J end by 0 bases, with 8 bases between. The length of the CDR3 is 13 residues. Germline V CDR1 and CDR2: MNHEY, SVGEGT. The CDR3 reads CASRGTSYNEQFF. The CDR3 DNA follows: TGTGCCAGCCGGGGGACCTCCTACAATGAGCAGTTCTTC.

J is TRBJ2-7 and V is TRBV11-3; no clear D gene. V shed 0 bases and J shed 5 bases, with 8 bases lying between them. The CDR3 totals 13 residues. The germline CDR1 and CDR2 sequences are SGHNT and YENEEA. This CDR3 is CASSLEPIDEQYF. CDR3 nucleotide sequence: TGTGCCAGCAGCTTAGAGCCCATAGACGAGCAGTACTTC.

This rearrangement joins TRBV3-1 to TRBJ2-7; TRBD1 is a possible D gene (5 bases). This CDR3 spans 16 amino acids. The ends were cut back, 1 base at V and 0 bases at J, with 13 bases in the middle. CDR1 and CDR2 (germline): LGHDT, YNNKEL (reference sequence). DNA for the CDR3: TGTGCCAGCAGCCAAGTCGTGGGGCCCACCTCCTACGAGCAGTACTTC. Protein sequence: CASSQVVGPTSYEQYF.

V gene TRBV14 combines with J gene TRBJ2-1; TRBD1 matches 10 bases. This CDR3 has 17 amino acids. V shed 0 bases and J 7 bases; nucleotides not matched to a gene: 9. Germline lookup yields CDR1 SGHDN and CDR2 FVKESK. The CDR3 protein is CASSQDLDRGKVNEQFF. In DNA form, the CDR3 reads TGTGCCAGCAGCCAAGATTTGGACAGGGGGAAAGTGAATGAGCAGTTCTTC.

As concerns this clonotype: An end of the junction does not agree with germline; a read error may underlie this. The chain joins TRBV6-9 to TRBJ1-5, with D possibly TRBD1 on 5 matching bases. There are 20 residues in the CDR3. Germline V lookup: CDR1 MNHGY, CDR2 SVAAGI. The CDR3: CAGSFTCGELDTQINQPQHF. DNA for the CDR3: TGTGCCGGCAGTTTTACCTGCGGGGAATTGGACACCCAGATTAATCAGCCCCAGCATTTT.

The chain carries TRBV6-6 and TRBJ2-4; 8 bases fit TRBD2. The CDR3 spans 12 residues. The germline V gene has CDR1 MNHNY and CDR2 SVGAGI (reference sequence). Losses at the gene ends were 2 bases for V and 14 bases for J; bases not matched to a gene: 5. CDR3 in DNA: TGTGCCAGCAGTTACGCGGGGGGTAAAGAGTACTTC. Translated: CASSYAGGKEYF.

The chain couples TRBV13 to TRBJ2-4; 7 bases fit TRBD1. The end of the DNA is better explained by TRBJ2-7, so the J call may be wrong. This CDR3 contains 14 residues. Looked up from germline, CDR1 is PRHDT and CDR2 is FYEKMQ (reference sequence). The CDR3 DNA reads as TGTGCCAGCAGCATACGACAGGGAAACTACGAGCAGTACTTC. Its translation is CASSIRQGNYEQYF.

This clonotype was seen a few times. The V and J genes are TRBV12-3 or TRBV12-4 and TRBJ2-1, with 9 nucleotides matching TRBD2. The ends lost 7 bases at V and 7 bases at J; junction bases unmatched: 11. The CDR3 covers 15 residues. The CDR3 nucleotides read TGTGCCAGCAAGGGGCTAGCGGGGAATTTGAATGAGCAGTTCTTC. It specifies CASKGLAGNLNEQFF.

In this sample, this clonotype turned up a few times. The chain recombines TRBV7-9 with TRBJ2-7; D is possibly TRBD1 (6 bases). The end of the DNA is better explained by TRBJ2-5, so the J call may be wrong. Germline V gives CDR1 SEHNR, CDR2 FQNEAQ (reference sequence). The CDR3 loop spans 16 amino acids. The CDR3 protein is CASLSTGLTRGETQYF. The DNA of the CDR3 is TGTGCCAGCCTATCGACAGGCTTAACAAGAGGAGAGACCCAGTACTTC.